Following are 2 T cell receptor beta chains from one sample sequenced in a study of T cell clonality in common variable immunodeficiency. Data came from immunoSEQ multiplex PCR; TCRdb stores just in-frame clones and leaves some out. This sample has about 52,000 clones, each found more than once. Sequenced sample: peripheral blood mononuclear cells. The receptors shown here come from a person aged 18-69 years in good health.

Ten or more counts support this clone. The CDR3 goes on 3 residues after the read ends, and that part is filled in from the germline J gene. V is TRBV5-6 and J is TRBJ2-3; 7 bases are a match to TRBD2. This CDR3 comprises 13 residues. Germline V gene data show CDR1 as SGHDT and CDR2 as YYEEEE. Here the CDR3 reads CASSSGVRETQYF. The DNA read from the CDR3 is TGTGCCAGCAGCTCGGGGGTGCGGGAGACG.

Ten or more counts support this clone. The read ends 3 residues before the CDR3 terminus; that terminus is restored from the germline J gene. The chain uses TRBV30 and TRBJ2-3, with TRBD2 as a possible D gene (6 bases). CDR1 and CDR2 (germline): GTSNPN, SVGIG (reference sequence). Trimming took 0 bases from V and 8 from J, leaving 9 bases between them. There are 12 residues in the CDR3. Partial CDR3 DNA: TGTGCCTGGAGTGTACGGGGAGGTACG. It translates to CAWSVRGGT. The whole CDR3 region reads CAWSVRGGTQYF.